The 29 T cell receptor beta chains reported below all come from one sample, sequenced in a study of cytomegalovirus exposure and HLA in healthy donors. TCRdb keeps only in-frame clones here, not all; method: immunoSEQ multiplex PCR. The sample yields approximately 300,000 clones, approximately 86% seen once. The specimen sequenced was PBMCs. All receptors derive from a woman aged 25 to 45 in good health and CMV-seropositive.

The gene calls are TRBV11-1 and TRBJ2-3, with TRBD2 matching over 13 bases. The CDR3 runs to 16 residues. Germline CDR1 SGHAT, CDR2 FQDESV (reference sequence). V trimming: 6 bases; J trimming: 4 bases; junction bases outside the gene matches: 7. In nucleotides, the CDR3 is TGTGCCAGCAGTAAAGGGACTAGCGGGGTTGCAGATACGCAGTATTTT. It encodes CASSKGTSGVADTQYF.

V usage is TRBV5-6 and J usage is TRBJ1-1; D is possibly TRBD1 (6 bases). Germline values: CDR1 SGHDT, CDR2 YYEEEE. The CDR3 contains 17 residues. V was cut by 3 bases and J by 8 bases, with 26 bases left in between. Here the CDR3 DNA reads TGTGCCAGCAGCTCACCTCTCACCAGGGGAACGTCTCAAGAAGCTTTCTTT. Translated: CASSSPLTRGTSQEAFF.

This clone was picked up one time. This chain connects TRBV9 to TRBJ2-7; D unresolved. The CDR3 spans 13 residues. In germline, CDR1 is SGDLS, CDR2 YYNGEE. With 4 bases removed from V and 5 bases from J, the gap between germline ends came to 13 bases. The CDR3 nucleotides are TGTGCCAGCAGCCGACGGCTCACGGACGAGCAGTACTTC. Translating it yields CASSRRLTDEQYF.

V and J are TRBV27 and TRBJ2-5; 7 nucleotides line up with TRBD2. This CDR3 region has 16 residues. V lost 4 bases, J lost 2 bases, and 10 bases stayed unmatched. Germline V gene sequence: CDR1 MNHEY, CDR2 SMNVEV (reference sequence). CDR3 amino acids: CASSSSREGWQETQYF. CDR3 nucleotide sequence: TGTGCCAGCAGTTCGTCCAGGGAGGGTTGGCAAGAGACCCAGTACTTC.

This chain uses TRBV6-5 with TRBJ2-1; D remains unclear. CDR1 and CDR2 from the germline V gene are MNHEY and SVGAGI. The length of the CDR3 is 13 residues. Trimming cost V 3 bases and J 5 bases, with 8 bases left between them. CDR3 in amino acids: CASSYLTDNEQFF. The DNA for the CDR3 is TGTGCCAGCAGTTATCTTACAGACAATGAGCAGTTCTTC.

The chain couples TRBV7-6 to TRBJ2-2; 9 bases are a match to TRBD1. CDR3 length: 17 amino acids. J lost 4 bases, V lost 2 bases, and 8 bases had no gene match. Per germline, CDR1 SGHVS and CDR2 FNYEAQ. CDR3 protein: CASSLNTGTGITGELFF. CDR3 in DNA: TGTGCCAGCAGCTTAAATACCGGGACAGGGATCACCGGGGAGCTGTTTTTT.

V and J are TRBV27 and TRBJ2-5; possibly TRBD1 for D (6 bases). Germline V lookup: CDR1 MNHEY, CDR2 SMNVEV (reference sequence). The V end lost 5 bases, the J end lost 5 bases, and 24 bases lay between the germline ends. CDR3 size: 17 residues. The CDR3 region is CASSQKTGWGLRETQYF. Here the CDR3 DNA reads TGTGCCAGCAGTCAGAAGACAGGTTGGGGCTTACGGGAGACCCAGTACTTC.

The gene calls are TRBV29-1 and TRBJ1-1, with TRBD1 identical over 7 bases. Looked up from germline, CDR1 is SQVTM and CDR2 is ANQGSEA. J gave up 4 bases and V 6 bases, and 8 bases lay outside the gene matches. CDR3 length equals 13 residues. The CDR3 DNA follows: TGCAGCGTCATGAGGGGGCCGGGCACTGAAGCTTTCTTT. Translation: CSVMRGPGTEAFF.

The V call is TRBV4-1, the J call TRBJ2-2, with 7 bases that match TRBD2. The V segment lost 4 bases and the J segment 7 bases; nucleotides outside the gene matches: 3. There are 13 residues in the CDR3. Looked up from germline, CDR1 is MGHRA and CDR2 is YSYEKL. This CDR3 reads CASSLGGGGELFF. For the CDR3, the DNA is TGCGCCAGCAGCCTGGGCGGGGGCGGGGAGCTGTTTTTT.

The rearrangement uses TRBV30 and TRBJ2-5; D possibly uses TRBD1 or TRBD2 (5 bases each). Trimming stripped 7 bases from V and 1 base from J, with 10 bases between. This CDR3 comprises 12 residues. Germline CDR1 is GTSNPN and CDR2 is SVGIG (reference sequence). The CDR3 bases are TGTGCCTTCCTTGGGGGCCAAGAGACCCAGTACTTC. This sequence encodes CAFLGGQETQYF.

This chain links TRBV11-3 with TRBJ2-1; 9 bases line up with TRBD1. CDR3 length: 15 amino acids. The germline V gene encodes CDR1 SGHNT and CDR2 YENEEA. V shed 3 bases, J shed 2 bases, and the junction held 2 bases outside the gene matches. The CDR3 coding sequence is TGTGCCAGCAGCTTGGACAGGGGAACCTACAATGAGCAGTTCTTC. It is translated as CASSLDRGTYNEQFF.

This chain links TRBV19 with TRBJ2-7; D is perhaps TRBD1 or TRBD2 (5 bases each). Germline CDR1 is LNHDA and CDR2 is SQIVND (reference sequence). The V and J ends lost 5 bases and 0 bases respectively, with 11 bases between them. CDR3 size: 14 residues. As DNA, the CDR3 is TGTGCCAGTAGTTGGGACGAGAGCTCCTACGAGCAGTACTTC. As protein: CASSWDESSYEQYF.

The rearrangement links TRBV5-6 to TRBJ2-4, with D maybe TRBD2 (5 bases). From germline, CDR1 is SGHDT and CDR2 YYEEEE. The CDR3 covers 15 residues. V was cut by 0 bases and J by 2 bases, with 9 bases left in between. CDR3 DNA sequence: TGTGCCAGCAGCTTGGCTTCGGGATCCAAAAACATTCAGTACTTC. As protein: CASSLASGSKNIQYF.

CDR3 bases: TGTGCCAGCAGCGAGCTTCAGGGAGAGACCCAGTACTTC. Translating it yields CASSELQGETQYF. The chain links TRBV6-5 to TRBJ2-5; D perhaps matches TRBD1 (5 bases). The CDR3 runs to 13 residues. Germline CDR1 and CDR2: MNHEY and SVGAGI. Deletions cut 6 bases from V and 4 bases from J, with 12 bases between.

V is TRBV5-6 and J is TRBJ1-3; perhaps TRBD1 as D (5 bases). Trimming stripped 1 base from V and 3 bases from J, with 11 bases between. CDR1 SGHDT and CDR2 YYEEEE come from the germline V gene. The length of the CDR3 is 15 residues. The CDR3 bases are TGTGCCAGCAGCTTGACCGGGACGGTTGGAAACACCATATATTTT. This encodes CASSLTGTVGNTIYF.

The chain is built from TRBV30 and TRBJ2-7; D is ambiguous. This CDR3 spans 15 amino acids. The germline V and J ends were trimmed by 0 bases and 1 base, with 13 bases remaining between them. Germline-derived CDR1 and CDR2 are GTSNPN and SVGIG (reference sequence). The CDR3 DNA sequence: TGTGCCTGGAGTGTCCTGGGAAGGGAATCCTACGAGCAGTACTTC. This gives the protein CAWSVLGRESYEQYF.

This chain connects TRBV7-3 to TRBJ2-4; perhaps TRBD1 as D (6 bases). There are 13 residues in the CDR3. V lost 3 bases to trimming and J lost 4 bases, with 7 bases between them. Germline CDR1 and CDR2: SGHTA and FQGTGA. The CDR3 DNA follows: TGTGCCAGCAGCTTGGGACAAAAAAACATTCAGTACTTC. Its protein product is CASSLGQKNIQYF.

The chain has TRBV7-5 and TRBJ2-1; the D call in the table, TRBD1, was not verified against the DNA. TRBV7-5 is flagged as a pseudogene. CDR3 length: 16 residues. The CDR3 is CVRSFINTGGYNEQFF. The CDR3 DNA reads TGTGTCAGAAGCTTCATTAACACAGGGGGCTACAATGAGCAGTTCTTC.

J is TRBJ2-1 and V is TRBV6-1, with TRBD2 matching 11 bases. This CDR3 spans 16 amino acids. Germline trimming cut 0 bases from V and 6 bases from J; bases unmatched to any gene: 4. Looked up from germline, CDR1 is MNHNS and CDR2 is SASEGT. CDR3 region: CASSEATSGRGNEQFF. DNA of the CDR3: TGTGCCAGCAGTGAAGCAACTAGCGGGAGAGGCAATGAGCAGTTCTTC.

This rearrangement joins TRBV4-3 to TRBJ2-7; D possibly uses TRBD1 or TRBD2 (5 bases each). CDR1 and CDR2 (germline): LGHNA, YSLEER. Trimming took 2 bases from V and 2 from J, leaving 13 bases between them. The CDR3 is made up of 15 amino acids. The CDR3: CASSQFVTGPYEQYF. The DNA of the CDR3 is TGCGCCAGCAGCCAATTCGTAACGGGACCCTACGAGCAGTACTTC.

The chain links TRBV27 to TRBJ2-3; D unclear. Germline loops: CDR1 MNHEY, CDR2 SMNVEV (reference sequence). CDR3 length: 15 amino acids. V lost 3 bases, J lost 3 bases, and 13 bases lay in between. The CDR3 bases are TGTGCCAGCAGTTTGGCTAGGCCTGGTACAGATACGCAGTATTTT. It specifies CASSLARPGTDTQYF.

The V call is TRBV7-2, the J call TRBJ2-7; TRBD2 agrees at 9 bases. The V and J ends lost 5 bases and 11 bases, in that order; junction bases with no gene match: 19. The CDR3 spans 16 residues. Germline values: CDR1 SGHTA, CDR2 FQGNSA. The CDR3 nucleotides read TGTGCCAGCAGCCCAACCACCGGGACTAGCCGAACCTTCGAGTACTTC. Its translation is CASSPTTGTSRTFEYF.

This chain uses TRBV7-6 with TRBJ1-4; the D gene is possibly TRBD1 (5 bases). The V gene lost 1 base and the J gene lost 5 bases, with 11 bases spanning the gap. In germline, CDR1 is SGHVS, CDR2 FNYEAQ. The CDR3 covers 15 residues. The CDR3 sequence: CASSLDGGENEKLFF. The DNA for the CDR3 is TGTGCCAGCAGCTTAGACGGGGGGGAGAATGAAAAACTGTTTTTT.

This clone was observed a single time. The chain recombines TRBV4-2 with TRBJ2-2; 10 nucleotides line up with TRBD2. The CDR3 length is 18 residues. In germline, CDR1 is LGHNA, CDR2 YNFKEQ. Losses at the gene ends were 2 bases for V and 4 bases for J; bases not matched to a gene: 10. DNA of the CDR3: TGTGCCAGCAGCCAACTCGACTTAGCGGGGGGCCTCACCGGGGAGCTGTTTTTT. This gives the protein CASSQLDLAGGLTGELFF.

The genes are TRBV18 and TRBJ1-1; D unresolved. The CDR3 totals 14 residues. Germline V CDR1 and CDR2: KGHSH, LQKENI. Trimming left V 1 base short and J 1 base short, with 7 bases between. CDR3 sequence (DNA): TGTGCCAGCTCACCACGGACGGAGAACACTGAAGCTTTCTTT. It is translated as CASSPRTENTEAFF.

The chain joins TRBV6-5 to TRBJ2-7; perhaps TRBD1 as D (7 bases). Germline V gene lookup returns CDR1 MNHEY and CDR2 SVGAGI. The CDR3 sequence is 15 residues long. V lost 7 bases to trimming and J lost 0 bases, with 16 bases between them. This CDR3 reads CASTNQGGLSYEQYF. Written as DNA, the CDR3 is TGTGCCAGCACCAACCAGGGGGGACTCTCCTACGAGCAGTACTTC.

The chain uses TRBV5-1 and TRBJ2-3, with 8 bases matching TRBD1. Unmatched junction bases numbered 6, after V lost 0 bases and J lost 3 bases. This CDR3 has 16 amino acids. Per the germline V gene, CDR1 is SGHRS and CDR2 is YFSETQ. CDR3 amino acids: CASSLGWDRLTDTQYF. In DNA form, the CDR3 reads TGCGCCAGCAGCTTGGGATGGGACAGGTTAACAGATACGCAGTATTTT.

The V gene is TRBV7-3, the J gene TRBJ2-3; D is undetermined. V was clipped by 0 bases and J by 2 bases, with 12 bases between them. In germline, CDR1 is SGHTA, CDR2 FQGTGA. The CDR3 is 16 residues long. CDR3 loop: CASSLTTTTATDTQYF. The CDR3, as DNA: TGTGCCAGCAGCTTAACCACTACAACTGCCACAGATACGCAGTATTTT.

The genes are TRBV27 and TRBJ1-3, with D uncertain. Germline CDR1 reads MNHEY; CDR2 reads SMNVEV (reference sequence). Trimming took 4 bases from V and 4 from J, leaving 14 bases between them. The length of the CDR3 is 15 residues. CDR3 DNA sequence: TGTGCCAGCAGTTCCACAGAACGAACCGGAAACACCATATATTTT. Translated, it gives CASSSTERTGNTIYF.